This T cell receptor (beta chain) is drawn from a study of tumor-infiltrating lymphocytes in primary liver carcinoma (dated by TCRdb to between 2016 and 2019). For context, the study as a whole: Hepatocellular carcinoma (four) or combined HCC and intrahepatic cholangiocarcinoma (one) was present in the five patients, who were three men and two women aged 30 to 69 years. The tumors of the five patients were staged as T1-T3 N0M0, with maximum diameters ranging from about 4 to 11 cm. A total of roughly 35 specimens from 5 patients, comprising approximately 25 tumor regions, 5 adjacent noncancerous liver tissues and 5 peripheral blood samples, were covered by TCRbeta repertoire sequencing. Across five regions of each liver tumor, along with adjacent normal tissue and blood, the study brought together TCRbeta repertoire sequencing, expression microarrays and whole-exome sequencing. Repertoires from technical replicates were highly reproducible, with mean shared-clone rates about 0.91 and correlation coefficients above 0.95. To link TCRbeta repertoire diversity to the local molecular phenotype, the 20 to 25 tumor region samples were profiled with Agilent mRNA microarrays. Each sample produced about 3.65 to 8 million productive TCRbeta reads, and read depth showed no significant difference between tissue types. What the authors observed across the whole study: A significantly larger repertoire fraction was made up by the top 250 clones in tumors than in blood (p = 0.039). Consistent with antigen-driven expansion, pairs of tumor regions showed higher repertoire overlap (mean around 36%) than either tumor-adjacent pairs (around 17%) or tumor-blood pairs (around 15%). Bulk unsorted samples precluded comparing CD4+ and CD8+ T cell repertoires. Only the TCR beta chain was sequenced, so true repertoire diversity is likely underestimated because unpaired alpha chains were not captured. With just 4 to 6 patients in the study, the authors point out that the findings should be validated in a larger study. Just about 8-24% of top clones turned up in all five regions of a tumor, which suggests spatial heterogeneity among tumor-infiltrating T cells.

Worth noting for this clonotype: Its antigen is currently not known. The sample holds no much larger clone one base away, and base qualities are not on file.

Without any cell sorting, total RNA and DNA were extracted together from around 20-30 mg of bulk tissue using the AllPrep DNA/RNA mini kit. Between November 2015 and March 2016, a few patients in China with histopathologically diagnosed primary liver carcinoma had surgical resection. At the time of sampling, the patients had chronic HBV infection and had not received any treatment. Each tumor was sampled at five spatially separated regions: the tumor centre plus the superior, inferior, left-lateral and right-lateral poles. Histological examination found more than 90% viable tumor cells in every tumor sample. Each fresh piece of tumor and adjacent tissue was cut in two, with one half stored in RNAlater at -80 degrees C and the other half sent for histology. TCRbeta-specific cDNA was reverse-transcribed from 500 ng total RNA using a constant-region primer and ProtoScript II reverse transcriptase. TCRbeta libraries were built with three nested multiplex PCR rounds, a slightly modified ARM-PCR procedure. Multiplex TRBV1-TRBV30 forward primers and a Cbeta reverse primer were used in the first two PCR rounds, each of which was run for approximately 10 cycles. Sample barcodes and Illumina adapters were added in a final 25-cycle PCR with Deep VentR polymerase. Before sequencing, amplicons of 200-500 bp were gel-purified using a QIAquick gel extraction kit. An Illumina HiSeq 2500 was used to sequence the TCRbeta amplicons with 250-bp paired-end reads. The published analysis was carried out like this. Quality trimming of reads was performed with Trimmomatic v0.33, and paired reads were merged with FLASH v1.2.11 so that full CDR3 sequences could be recovered. MiGEC v1.2.1b assigned V, D and J germline segments to the rearranged TCRbeta sequences. VDJtools v1.0.0 computed clonotype statistics and Shannon-Wiener diversity indices. To reduce sampling bias, subsequent analyses other than the diversity analysis used only the 250 most abundant clonotypes in each sample. In TCRdb, the public reads were trimmed at Q25 with fastp and aligned with MiXCR, with productive beta chains retained. All rows with the same CDR3 protein become a single entry with the most common DNA and genes. The V and J calls were not made by the authors but by TCRdb's processing. This sample holds roughly 78,000 distinct CDR3 sequences; 71% were observed only once. 12% to 15% of the sample goes to the ten largest clones.

The CDR3 measures 14 amino acids from cysteine to phenylalanine. The entry retains the CDR3 DNA only, 42 bases that are in frame from base 1. V is shortened by 9 bases, J by 3 bases, and the region joining them spans 16 bases. CDR1 MNHNS and CDR2 SASEGT are derived from the germline V gene. The sequencing input was liver tumor tissue from sampling region 4. The cell subset or site tag for this specimen amounts to: tumor region T4, right-lateral pole. The chain couples TRBV6-1 to TRBJ2-3; the D region may be TRBD1 or TRBD2, each matching 5 bases equally. The source is an older woman with primary liver carcinoma and hepatitis B virus infection. The CDR3 protein is CASGEGDGTDTQYF. The nucleotide sequence reads TGTGCCAGTGGTGAAGGGGACGGAACAGATACGCAGTATTTT.